Listed below are T cell receptor beta chains from one sample, sequenced in a study of T-cell memory formation after mild COVID-19. TCRdb itself ran the 5' RACE reads through MiXCR, one entry per CDR3 protein. In the table there are 240,000 or so distinct CDR3 sequences, approximately 9% of which are singletons. The specimen was PBMCs or a T cell subset sorted from them (not recorded which). These receptors all come from a young man who had mild COVID-19 (a few samples of this study predate the infection). Cell type and time point are not known. Each CDR3 is given with its conserved first and last residue.

j_gene: TRBJ2-1; v_gene: TRBV29-1; CDR3aa: CSVEDLSLGSSYNEQFF
j_gene: TRBJ2-3; v_gene: TRBV7-2; CDR3aa: CASSPPGLARGTQYF
j_gene: TRBJ2-3; v_gene: TRBV10-3; CDR3aa: CAISEGTGGTDTQYF
j_gene: TRBJ1-2; v_gene: TRBV5-1; CDR3aa: CASSLELPYGGYTF
j_gene: TRBJ2-5; v_gene: TRBV6-5; CDR3aa: CASSYSGETQYF
j_gene: TRBJ2-7; v_gene: TRBV3-1; CDR3aa: CASSPGRWKYEQYF
j_gene: TRBJ2-5; v_gene: TRBV5-1; CDR3aa: CASSSGHPGTQYF
j_gene: TRBJ1-5; v_gene: TRBV11-2; CDR3aa: CASSSDGFQPQHF
j_gene: TRBJ2-3; v_gene: TRBV5-1; CDR3aa: CASWAGQSLSDTQYF
j_gene: TRBJ2-6; v_gene: TRBV4-1; CDR3aa: CASSQDPPSVGANVLTF
j_gene: TRBJ2-3; v_gene: TRBV6-5; CDR3aa: CASSIDRGLNTQYF
j_gene: TRBJ1-1; v_gene: TRBV7-9; CDR3aa: CASSFGTLVTEAFF
j_gene: TRBJ2-1; v_gene: TRBV12-3/TRBV12-4; CDR3aa: CASTSRPYNEQFF
j_gene: TRBJ1-1; v_gene: TRBV7-9; CDR3aa: CASSLTSARNTEAFF
j_gene: TRBJ2-1; v_gene: TRBV19; CDR3aa: CASTGMHEQFF
j_gene: TRBJ1-2; v_gene: TRBV6-5; CDR3aa: CASSPQGRNGYTF
j_gene: TRBJ2-3; v_gene: TRBV28; CDR3aa: CASSLWGTGADTQYF
j_gene: TRBJ1-2; v_gene: TRBV4-3; CDR3aa: CASSQDRGRGYTF
j_gene: TRBJ2-3; v_gene: TRBV11-2; CDR3aa: CASSLSARADTQYF
j_gene: TRBJ2-1; v_gene: TRBV20-1; CDR3aa: CSAPLPQRGDNEQFF
j_gene: TRBJ2-7; v_gene: TRBV12-3/TRBV12-4; CDR3aa: CASSFLTGSYEQYF
j_gene: TRBJ2-1; v_gene: TRBV5-1; CDR3aa: CASSSSGVSYNEQFF
j_gene: TRBJ1-2; v_gene: TRBV30; CDR3aa: CAWSVGQGGHYGYTF
j_gene: TRBJ1-5; v_gene: TRBV7-2; CDR3aa: CASSQRGGDSNQPQHF
j_gene: TRBJ2-1; v_gene: TRBV27; CDR3aa: CASNNPGGEESNEQFF
j_gene: TRBJ1-5; v_gene: TRBV5-1; CDR3aa: CASSYGTGDQPQHF
j_gene: TRBJ2-3; v_gene: TRBV11-2; CDR3aa: CASSPSVQSADTQYF
j_gene: TRBJ2-3; v_gene: TRBV28; CDR3aa: CASSSRLAGADTQYF
j_gene: TRBJ1-2; v_gene: TRBV5-4; CDR3aa: CASGIPRGRDYGYTF
j_gene: TRBJ2-1; v_gene: TRBV6-2/TRBV6-3; CDR3aa: CASSGLAGVDLYNEQFF
j_gene: TRBJ2-3; v_gene: TRBV5-1; CDR3aa: CASSPQGVGTDTQYF
j_gene: TRBJ2-2; v_gene: TRBV2; CDR3aa: CASNLNGHANTGELFF
j_gene: TRBJ2-2; v_gene: TRBV19; CDR3aa: CASSLYGTGYDTGELFF
j_gene: TRBJ2-3; v_gene: TRBV3-1; CDR3aa: CASNPTSSTDTQYF
j_gene: TRBJ1-1; v_gene: TRBV5-1; CDR3aa: CASREGAGVTEAFF
j_gene: TRBJ1-1; v_gene: TRBV4-3; CDR3aa: CASSQLTRGGEAFF
j_gene: TRBJ2-1; v_gene: TRBV20-1; CDR3aa: CSAPPRLAGGDNEQFF
j_gene: TRBJ1-5; v_gene: TRBV11-2; CDR3aa: CARLAGNGDNQPQHF
j_gene: TRBJ2-5; v_gene: TRBV4-1; CDR3aa: CASSARTSGGRETQYF